The 22 T cell receptor beta chains reported below all come from one sample, sequenced in a study of blood T cell repertoires in COVID-19. Here immunoSEQ multiplex PCR was the method, and the copy in TCRdb shows in-frame clones only, minus some. The sample consists of 85,000 to 90,000 clones, about four fifths of them appearing once. Sequences were obtained from peripheral blood. The receptors originated from a woman over 75 with acute or convalescent COVID-19.

This clone has only one observation. This chain joins TRBV11-2 and TRBJ1-2, with D unclear. The V gene's germline CDR1 is SGHAT and CDR2 FQNNGV. Trimming left V 0 bases short and J 4 bases short, with 12 bases between. This CDR3 is built from 15 residues. CDR3 bases: TGTGCCAGCAGCTTAGATAAACGGAGTTCCTATGGCTACACCTTC. It translates to CASSLDKRSSYGYTF.

The chain's CDR3 is CASSEFPPDRETEAFF. For the CDR3, the DNA is TGTGCCAGCAGTGAATTCCCCCCTGACAGGGAGACTGAAGCTTTCTTT. V and J are TRBV6-1 and TRBJ1-1; the match to TRBD1 covers 7 bases. The length of the CDR3 is 16 residues. With V trimmed by 2 bases and J by 5 bases, 11 bases remained unmatched. Germline V gene sequence: CDR1 MNHNS, CDR2 SASEGT.

This clone has a handful of counts. The rearrangement links TRBV27 to TRBJ2-2; D possibly corresponds to TRBD1 (5 bases). V lost 6 bases to trimming and J lost 1 base, with 9 bases between them. The CDR3 spans 14 residues. Germline loops: CDR1 MNHEY, CDR2 SMNVEV (reference sequence). In nucleotides, the CDR3 is TGTGCCAGCAGAATCGGACAGAACACCGGGGAGCTGTTTTTT. It yields the protein CASRIGQNTGELFF.

This chain connects TRBV19 to TRBJ1-1; 7 nucleotides line up with TRBD1. The V gene end was trimmed by 3 bases and the J gene end by 0 bases; junction bases not matched to a gene: 1. Germline CDR1 reads LNHDA; CDR2 reads SQIVND (reference sequence). This CDR3 contains 14 residues. The chain's CDR3 is CASSIGTVNTEAFF. The CDR3 region has the DNA TGTGCCAGTAGTATCGGGACAGTGAACACTGAAGCTTTCTTT.

The chain is built from TRBV6-5 and TRBJ1-5; D remains unclear. V lost 0 bases, J lost 5 bases, and 8 bases lay in between. The germline V gene has CDR1 MNHEY and CDR2 SVGAGI. The CDR3 loop spans 14 amino acids. The DNA of the CDR3 is TGTGCCAGCAGTTACTCGCCCGGGTATCAGCCCCAGCATTTT. This codes for CASSYSPGYQPQHF.

CDR3 DNA: TGCGCCAGCAGCGTCAGGGGGATCAACACTGAAGCTTTCTTT. This encodes CASSVRGINTEAFF. This chain uses TRBV5-1 with TRBJ1-1; TRBD1 aligns across 7 bases. CDR1 is SGHRS and CDR2 is YFSETQ in the germline V gene. This CDR3 has 14 amino acids. With V trimmed by 4 bases and J by 2 bases, 5 bases remained unmatched.

The rearrangement joins TRBV7-2 to TRBJ1-2; TRBD1 might be the D (6 bases). Trimming stripped 5 bases from V and 3 bases from J, with 13 bases between. The CDR3 is made up of 14 amino acids. Germline CDR1 SGHTA, CDR2 FQGNSA. This CDR3 is CASSNGQTYYGYTF. In nucleotides, the CDR3 is TGTGCCAGCAGCAATGGACAGACATACTATGGCTACACCTTC.

CDR3 nucleotide sequence: TGTGCCAGCACAACAGGGGAGGAAAACATTCAGTACTTC. It is translated as CASTTGEENIQYF. The chain carries TRBV19 and TRBJ2-4; D perhaps matches TRBD1 (7 bases). Germline V gene sequence: CDR1 LNHDA, CDR2 SQIVND (reference sequence). V gave up 9 bases and J gave up 5 bases, with 14 bases separating them. The CDR3 totals 13 residues.

The chain recombines TRBV7-2 with TRBJ2-3, with 13 bases identical to TRBD2. Germline V CDR1 and CDR2: SGHTA, FQGNSA. There are 18 residues in the CDR3. V shed 5 bases, J shed 4 bases, and the junction held 12 bases outside the gene matches. CDR3 DNA sequence: TGTGCCAGCAGCCCCGGACTAGCGGGGGTCCCGGCCCCAGATACGCAGTATTTT. Protein: CASSPGLAGVPAPDTQYF.

J is TRBJ1-6 and V is TRBV2; 8 bases map to TRBD1. Unmatched junction bases numbered 9, after V lost 2 bases and J lost 9 bases. CDR3 length: 16 amino acids. Germline CDR1 SNHLY, CDR2 FYNNEI. DNA for the CDR3: TGTGCCAGCAGTGAACTGGGCAGGGGGCTGGGTTCACCCCTCCACTTT. This sequence encodes CASSELGRGLGSPLHF.

The chain links TRBV9 to TRBJ1-3; D is possibly TRBD1 (5 bases). The V end was cut by 2 bases, the J end by 0 bases, with 15 bases between. This CDR3 spans 17 amino acids. Germline CDR1 is SGDLS and CDR2 is YYNGEE. CDR3: CASSVFLDSPSGNTIYF. The CDR3 DNA sequence: TGTGCCAGCAGCGTGTTCTTAGACAGTCCCTCTGGAAACACCATATATTTT. Drawing the rest from reference TRBV9 and TRBJ1-3, the complete variable domain is DSGVTQTPKHLITATGQRVTLRCSPRSGDLSVYWYQQSLDQGLQFLIQYYNGEERAKGNILERFSAQQFPDLHSELNLSSLELGDSALYFCASSVFLDSPSGNTIYFGEGSWLTVV.

This chain joins TRBV4-1 and TRBJ2-5, with D maybe TRBD1 (6 bases). CDR3 length equals 14 residues. Germline values: CDR1 MGHRA, CDR2 YSYEKL. V shed 2 bases and J shed 5 bases, with 12 bases lying between them. The CDR3 nucleotides read TGCGCCAGCAGCCAAAATCCAGGGGACGAGACCCAGTACTTC. Residues: CASSQNPGDETQYF.

The chain is built from TRBV3-1 (or the pseudogene TRBV3-2) and TRBJ1-3; D remains ambiguous. V lost 4 bases, J lost 0 bases, and 13 bases lay in between. The CDR3 is made up of 16 amino acids. Per the germline V gene, CDR1 is LGHDT and CDR2 is YNNKEL (reference sequence). The chain's CDR3 is CASSLGGRVSGNTIYF. The CDR3 DNA follows: TGTGCCAGCAGCCTTGGCGGGCGGGTCTCTGGAAACACCATATATTTT.

This clone was seen only a few times. DNA of the CDR3: TGTGCCAGCCTAGGGCCAGGGGGCTTGGGCGAGCAGTACTTC. This encodes CASLGPGGLGEQYF. This chain uses TRBV28 with TRBJ2-7; 8 bases agree with TRBD1. This CDR3 is 14 amino acids long. CDR1 is MDHEN and CDR2 is SYDVKM in the germline V gene. The junction had 12 bases not matched to a gene; V was cut back by 8 bases and J by 6 bases.

V is TRBV27 and J is TRBJ1-3; weak D call: TRBD1 (5 bases). The CDR3 contains 15 residues. V was cut by 2 bases and J by 0 bases, with 8 bases left in between. Germline V gene lookup returns CDR1 MNHEY and CDR2 SMNVEV (reference sequence). CDR3 residues: CASSLGGVSGNTIYF. The CDR3, as DNA: TGTGCCAGCAGTTTAGGGGGGGTCTCTGGAAACACCATATATTTT.

The chain is built from TRBV6-2 or TRBV6-3 and TRBJ2-1; D possibly corresponds to TRBD1 (5 bases). The CDR3 extends over 17 amino acids. Trimming removed 5 bases from V and 0 bases from J, with 17 bases in between. CDR1 and CDR2 from the germline V gene are MNHEY and SVGEGT. Written as DNA, the CDR3 is TGTGCCAGCAGTGTCGACAGAGATTATCCCTCCTACAATGAGCAGTTCTTC. Its translation is CASSVDRDYPSYNEQFF.

This chain links TRBV27 with TRBJ1-1; possibly TRBD1 for D (6 bases). Trimming left V 0 bases short and J 3 bases short, with 20 bases between. Germline CDR1 reads MNHEY; CDR2 reads SMNVEV (reference sequence). The CDR3 runs to 18 residues. The chain's CDR3 is CASSLSGLRGLVDTEAFF. The CDR3 region has the DNA TGTGCCAGCAGTTTATCGGGGCTGCGGGGGCTTGTGGACACTGAAGCTTTCTTT.

In DNA form, the CDR3 reads TGTGCCAGCACTATACGAGGGACTAGCGGGAGTCAACAGTACTTC. Its protein product is CASTIRGTSGSQQYF. The chain couples TRBV27 to TRBJ2-7; 14 nucleotides agree with TRBD2. Germline V CDR1 and CDR2: MNHEY, SMNVEV (reference sequence). The CDR3 runs to 15 residues. Germline trimming cut 7 bases from V and 10 bases from J; bases unmatched to any gene: 12.

The V and J genes are TRBV12-3 or TRBV12-4 and TRBJ1-1, with TRBD1 identical over 7 bases. The CDR3 is 13 amino acids. J was trimmed by 6 bases and V by 6 bases; bases with no gene match: 7. CDR3 loop: CASRTTGMAEAFF. The CDR3 DNA reads TGTGCCAGCAGAACGACAGGGATGGCTGAAGCTTTCTTT.

The J gene is TRBJ2-7, the V gene TRBV28; TRBD2 matches 7 bases. The CDR3 runs 14 residues. The V gene end was trimmed by 5 bases and the J gene end by 7 bases; junction bases not matched to a gene: 11. Germline V gives CDR1 MDHEN, CDR2 SYDVKM. The CDR3 loop is CASSPTNWGGEQYF. The CDR3, as DNA: TGTGCCAGCAGTCCGACCAACTGGGGGGGGGAGCAGTACTTC.

V is TRBV27 and J is TRBJ2-1, with a possible D match to TRBD2 (6 bases). Trimming cost V 0 bases and J 0 bases, with 15 bases left between them. The CDR3 consists of 18 residues. Germline CDR1 reads MNHEY; CDR2 reads SMNVEV (reference sequence). CDR3 in DNA: TGTGCCAGCAGTTTATCGATACTAGCCTTGAGCTCCTACAATGAGCAGTTCTTC. Protein product: CASSLSILALSSYNEQFF.

The chain links TRBV2 to TRBJ1-2; D is possibly TRBD1 (6 bases). V dropped 4 bases and J dropped 3 bases, with 9 bases sitting between them. Germline V gene sequence: CDR1 SNHLY, CDR2 FYNNEI. The CDR3 sequence is 13 residues long. CDR3 amino acids: CASSGQGYYGYTF. The CDR3, as DNA: TGTGCCAGCAGTGGGCAGGGGTACTATGGCTACACCTTC.